This T cell receptor beta chain originates from a study of brain T cells in children with intractable seizures. The V gene lost 5 bases and the J gene lost 3 bases, with 17 bases spanning the gap. CDR1 is MDHEN, CDR2 SYDVKM, per germline. The CDR3 is 16 amino acids. Stated time point: blood from clinic visit 5 months post-surgery; TSC patient then seizure free. Before surgery, patients took at least one anti-epileptic drug. General study points: Clones missing pre-surgery may reflect undersampling of that blood sample. Patients' HCMV serostatus was unknown; virus specificity rests on CDR3 similarity alone.

Note on this clone: Its antigen is not known.

TCRdb's copy holds only in-frame clones and misses some; the assay was immunoSEQ multiplex PCR. The sample has 340,000 or so clones, more than 85% seen once. This rearrangement joins TRBV28 to TRBJ1-5; D is uncertain. The sample in question was peripheral blood, obtained roughly 5 months after surgery. The TCR originated in a boy under two years old with tuberous sclerosis and intractable seizures. CDR3 DNA: TGTGCCAGCAGTCCCATCGGACGGACCTTCAATCAGCCCCAGCATTTT. Encoded protein: CASSPIGRTFNQPQHF.